These 21 T cell receptor beta chains came from one sample sequenced in a study of vaccination and CD4 T cells after COVID-19. Sample treatment: approximately 10-day PBMC culture with coronavirus spike peptide pools or control peptides (ViraFEST assay). Sequencing of DNA taken from cultured CD4+ T cells relied on the Oncomine TCR Beta short-read assay. MiXCR, run by TCRdb on the PCR reads, gives a single entry per CDR3 protein. The sample has more than 7,500 distinct CDR3 sequences, about 21% seen once; the top ten hold less than 25%. For these TCRs, the target antigens are not known. The sample consisted of cultured CD4+ T cells from blood. These receptors all come from a human donor with COVID-19.

This clonotype appeared a few times. The genes are TRBV6-5 and TRBJ2-7; 8 bases map to TRBD1. V trimming: 1 base; J trimming: 6 bases; junction bases outside the gene matches: 11. Germline V gives CDR1 MNHEY, CDR2 SVGAGI. CDR3 length: 16 amino acids. CDR3 in amino acids: CASSYWLEKDRVEQYF. The CDR3 DNA reads TGTGCCAGCAGTTACTGGCTCGAAAAGGACAGGGTCGAGCAGTACTTC.

The CDR3 loop reads CATSSRQETQYF. For the CDR3, the DNA is TGTGCCACCTCTTCGAGGCAAGAGACCCAGTACTTC. The chain links TRBV15 to TRBJ2-5; D is unclear. This CDR3 has 12 residues. Germline CDR1 reads LNHNV; CDR2 reads YYDKDF (reference sequence). Trimming pared 8 bases from V and 2 bases from J, leaving 9 bases between.

The rearrangement uses TRBV10-3 and TRBJ2-1; either TRBD1 or TRBD2 may supply D (5 bases each). V lost 5 bases and J 4 bases, leaving 12 bases between the germline ends. The germline gives CDR1 ENHRY, CDR2 SYGVKD. The CDR3 extends over 14 amino acids. The CDR3 loop is CAISHGTPYNEQFF. The CDR3 bases are TGTGCCATCAGTCACGGGACCCCATACAATGAGCAGTTCTTC.

The CDR3 nucleotides read TGTGCCAGCAGTCGGAGCGGGGGCCCTTCCTACGAGCAGTACTTC. Residues: CASSRSGGPSYEQYF. The rearrangement links TRBV2 to TRBJ2-7, with 8 bases identical to TRBD2. This CDR3 is built from 15 residues. V was pared by 5 bases and J by 1 base, with 7 bases of the junction left unmatched. Germline CDR1 is SNHLY and CDR2 is FYNNEI.

This clonotype is categorized as medium-sized. At one end the junction does not follow the germline gene, possibly because of a read error. The V gene is TRBV7-7, the J gene TRBJ2-2; D might be TRBD2 (5 bases). Germline CDR1 is SSHAT and CDR2 is FNYEAQ (reference sequence). This CDR3 has 13 residues. The CDR3 region is CASSLLGVGELFF. CDR3 DNA: TGTGCTAGCAGCCTCCTGGGAGTCGGGGAGCTGTTTTTT.

This chain joins TRBV6-4 and TRBJ2-1, with 7 nucleotides matching TRBD2. This CDR3 is built from 16 residues. Germline V lookup: CDR1 MRHNA, CDR2 SNTAGT. The V gene end was trimmed by 11 bases and the J gene end by 1 base; junction bases not matched to a gene: 14. As DNA, the CDR3 is TGTGCCCTTCAAATTCCCTTGGGGGGGTCCTACAATGAGCAGTTCTTC. Its protein is CALQIPLGGSYNEQFF.

This clonotype was found a few times. V gene TRBV2 combines with J gene TRBJ1-6; 7 bases fit TRBD1. V lost 6 bases and J lost 1; bases outside the gene matches: 6. Germline CDR1 reads SNHLY; CDR2 reads FYNNEI. The CDR3 consists of 16 residues. CDR3 protein: CASRGGTVSYNSPLHF. CDR3 DNA: TGTGCCAGCAGGGGGGGGACAGTATCCTATAATTCACCCCTCCACTTT.

This clonotype is large. CDR3 protein: CASTRRGWNTEAFF. Written as DNA, the CDR3 is TGTGCCAGCACGCGGCGGGGGTGGAACACTGAAGCTTTCTTT. The V gene is TRBV28, the J gene TRBJ1-1; possibly TRBD1 for D (5 bases). The V end lost 7 bases, the J end lost 1 base, and 13 bases lay between the germline ends. The CDR3 totals 14 residues. Per germline, CDR1 MDHEN and CDR2 SYDVKM.

V gene TRBV7-3 combines with J gene TRBJ2-1; possibly TRBD2 for D (7 bases). V lost 3 bases to trimming and J lost 3 bases, with 12 bases between them. The CDR3 spans 15 residues. Germline values: CDR1 SGHTA, CDR2 FQGTGA. CDR3 DNA: TGTGCCAGCAGCTTGGGGGGGGCAAGCTACAATGAGCAGTTCTTC. Amino acid sequence: CASSLGGASYNEQFF. Combining the CDR3 with reference TRBV7-3 and TRBJ2-1 gives the whole variable domain GAGVSQTPSNKVTEKGKYVELRCDPISGHTALYWYRQSLGQGPEFLIYFQGTGAADDSGLPNDRFFAVRPEGSVSTLKIQRTERGDSAVYLCASSLGGASYNEQFFGPGTRLTVL.

The chain couples TRBV7-9 to TRBJ1-2; TRBD1 is a possible D gene (5 bases). V gave up 4 bases and J gave up 3 bases, with 15 bases separating them. Germline assignment: CDR1 SEHNR and CDR2 FQNEAQ (reference sequence). The CDR3 totals 15 residues. The CDR3 spells CASSSYQGDDYGYTF. The CDR3 nucleotides are TGTGCCAGCAGCTCGTACCAGGGTGATGACTATGGCTACACCTTC.

The CDR3 here is CASSQGGLGQPQHF. The DNA for the CDR3 is TGTGCCAGCAGCCAAGGGGGGCTAGGTCAGCCCCAGCATTTT. This chain connects TRBV14 to TRBJ1-5; possible D gene TRBD1, 6 bases. Deletions cut 1 base from V and 6 bases from J, with 10 bases between. Germline V lookup: CDR1 SGHDN, CDR2 FVKESK. There are 14 residues in the CDR3.

The rearrangement uses TRBV10-3 and TRBJ1-1; 10 nucleotides align to TRBD1. With 7 bases clipped from V and 6 bases from J, the junction kept 5 bases outside the gene matches. Looked up from germline, CDR1 is ENHRY and CDR2 is SYGVKD. The CDR3 covers 13 residues. CDR3 sequence: CAIKPGQGSEAFF. CDR3 in DNA: TGTGCCATCAAACCGGGACAGGGGTCTGAAGCTTTCTTT.

In its sample, this clonotype was seen a few times. V and J are TRBV6-1 and TRBJ1-1; the D is unclear. Germline V CDR1 and CDR2: MNHNS, SASEGT. The CDR3 is 12 residues long. V was shortened by 7 bases and J by 7 bases, with 13 bases between the two germline ends. The CDR3, as DNA: TGTGCCAGCATAGACGTTTGGGGTGAAGCTTTCTTT. Its translation is CASIDVWGEAFF.

This clonotype appeared a single time. The junction departs from the called germline gene at one end, perhaps through a read error. This chain links TRBV6-1 with TRBJ1-5; TRBD1 matches 7 bases. Germline CDR1 is MNHNS and CDR2 is SASEGT. This CDR3 region has 18 residues. The CDR3 protein is CTSTTARQGSSSNQPQHF. The CDR3 DNA follows: TGTACCAGCACCACCGCCAGACAGGGTTCGTCGAGCAATCAGCCCCAGCATTTT.

The V call is TRBV12-3 or TRBV12-4, the J call TRBJ2-7; D may be TRBD2 (6 bases). Deletions cut 1 base from V and 0 bases from J, with 16 bases between. This CDR3 spans 17 amino acids. The CDR3 nucleotides read TGTGCCAGCAGTTTAGGATTATGGGGAGGAGGCTCCTACGAGCAGTACTTC. Translated: CASSLGLWGGGSYEQYF.

This clonotype was counted between two and nine times. J is TRBJ1-2 and V is TRBV6-1; weak D call: TRBD1 (5 bases). The V and J ends lost 8 bases and 4 bases respectively, with 17 bases between them. CDR1 MNHNS and CDR2 SASEGT come from the germline V gene. The CDR3 is 14 residues long. DNA for the CDR3: TGTGCCAGCCAATCGGGGACCTTCAGCTATGGCTACACCTTC. Encoded protein: CASQSGTFSYGYTF.

In this sample, this clonotype turned up a few times. CDR3 residues: CASSESGGAGNEQFF. The DNA for the CDR3 is TGTGCCAGCAGTGAGAGCGGGGGGGCCGGCAATGAGCAGTTCTTC. The chain employs TRBV6-1 and TRBJ2-1; 10 bases are shared with TRBD2. V trimming: 3 bases; J trimming: 6 bases; junction bases outside the gene matches: 5. Germline lookup yields CDR1 MNHNS and CDR2 SASEGT. The CDR3 consists of 15 residues.

The chain carries TRBV7-9 and TRBJ2-1, with TRBD2 identical over 7 bases. Germline V gives CDR1 SEHNR, CDR2 FQNEAQ (reference sequence). CDR3 length equals 15 residues. J lost 6 bases, V lost 2 bases, and 7 bases had no gene match. The CDR3 loop reads CASSLWAGERNEQFF. The CDR3 DNA reads as TGTGCCAGCAGCTTATGGGCGGGGGAACGCAATGAGCAGTTCTTC. Together with reference TRBV7-9 and TRBJ2-1, the CDR3 gives the full variable domain: DTGVSQNPRHKITKRGQNVTFRCDPISEHNRLYWYRQTLGQGPEFLTYFQNEAQLEKSRLLSDRFSAERPKGSFSTLEIQRTEQGDSAMYLCASSLWAGERNEQFFGPGTRLTVL.

This clonotype was observed a handful of times. The chain employs TRBV6-2 or TRBV6-3 and TRBJ2-1, with D possibly TRBD2 on 5 matching bases. V was shortened by 5 bases and J by 6 bases, with 17 bases between the two germline ends. The germline V gene has CDR1 MNHEY and CDR2 SVGEGT. This CDR3 is built from 15 residues. CDR3 loop: CASSLEAAAFNEQFF. The CDR3, as DNA: TGTGCCAGCAGTCTGGAGGCAGCCGCCTTCAATGAGCAGTTCTTC.

The chain carries TRBV19 and TRBJ2-6; perhaps D is TRBD1 or TRBD2 (5 bases each). The CDR3 runs 15 residues. V shed 5 bases and J shed 2 bases, with 10 bases lying between them. Germline V gene lookup returns CDR1 LNHDA and CDR2 SQIVND (reference sequence). The CDR3 DNA sequence: TGTGCCAGTAGTCTCGAGGGGACTGGGGCCAACGTCCTGACTTTC. Its translation is CASSLEGTGANVLTF.

This clonotype was seen a handful of times. The V gene is TRBV6-1, the J gene TRBJ2-7; D remains ambiguous. Germline V gene lookup returns CDR1 MNHNS and CDR2 SASEGT. V dropped 1 base and J dropped 3 bases, with 4 bases sitting between them. The CDR3 contains 12 residues. The CDR3 here is CASSEGYYEQYF. CDR3 sequence (DNA): TGTGCCAGCAGTGAAGGGTACTACGAGCAGTACTTC.